What follows is one T cell receptor beta chain and its context. Its antigen is currently not known. No base-level quality is on record; no much larger clone is a single base apart. Between the V and J ends, shortened by 6 bases and 0 bases respectively, the junction contains 14 bases. Its CDR3 holds 15 amino acids, cysteine through phenylalanine. Solely the CDR3 DNA is kept, with 45 bases framed from the first base. Via the germline V gene, CDR1 is SQVTM and CDR2 ANQGSEA. The record originates from a study of cytomegalovirus exposure and HLA in healthy donors (dated 2017 in TCRdb). With respect to the entire study: An earlier analysis of approximately 640 of the donors reported about 290 Gb of sequence data and 117 million unique TCR beta sequences from about 180 million T cells. Approximately 300 gigabases of sequencing data and around 85 million unique TCR sequences made up an early release that covered several hundred HLA-typed donors. Of the roughly 400 genotyped donors, 75% to 85% were placed in the genetic ancestry cluster associated with self-reported Caucasian donors. The study aimed to test whether signatures of past pathogen exposure could be identified by cataloging public T cell receptors. The study used immunosequencing to profile the T cell repertoires of hundreds of subjects and linked those repertoires to cytomegalovirus serostatus. Along with the approximately 700-subject first cohort, a separate validation cohort of approximately 110 different subjects was used. To predict cytomegalovirus infection status, the study combined high-throughput TCR immunosequencing, statistical association of individual TCRs with disease status, and machine learning. A later analysis re-examined previously published TCR beta repertoires from several hundred donors and added high-resolution HLA genotyping to investigate patterns of TCR occurrence. The later analysis used no new phenotypic data to find candidate immune exposures, relying instead on TCR beta sequences and their occurrence across donors. In an earlier analysis of 587 of the donors, high-throughput TCR beta sequencing was used to judge whether each TCR beta V gene segment behaved as functional or pseudogenic. Donor age, sex, ethnicity and CMV serostatus were collected together with the repertoire data. A later genetic analysis used genome-wide SNP genotypes for about 65% of the roughly 700 donors, treating that subset as a discovery cohort. Every repertoire in the discovery cohort had been generated on one and the same sequencing platform. HLA typing included class I and class II loci at four-digit resolution. The number of donors typed differed by locus, with roughly 620-640 for A, B, C, DRB1 and DQB1, approximately 500 for DQA1, over 600 for DPA1, and some 440 for DPB1. Several DR-DQ haplotypes were treated as single units for association and clustering because of strong linkage in the cohort. Among some 410 genotyped donors of the cohort, an average of approximately 240,000 unique TCR beta nucleotide sequences were sequenced per donor, roughly a sixth of them non-productive.

The paper's findings and limits, for the study overall: In the study, around 150 TCR beta chains were listed as associated with cytomegalovirus. In a later analysis, several top co-occurrence clusters were reported to appear linked to parvovirus B19, influenza, CMV and Epstein-Barr virus. Most CMV-associated TCR beta chains appeared to be HLA-restricted in a later analysis, and the HLA associations seemed to be driven largely by CMV exposure. An association between a missense DCLRE1C variant and V-gene and J-gene trimming of TCR beta chains was found in a later genetic analysis and replicated in an independent cohort. Linkage disequilibrium might explain the correlated functional status among segregating V segments, but an unknown experimental factor could not be excluded. A group of highly shared sequence variants was considered likely to be a technical artifact of the sequencing pipeline. A further reported finding was that TCR beta sequences accurately predicted the HLA-A and HLA-B alleles for most subjects in the first cohort. The authors suggested that the approach could potentially be generalized to other disease states and immunological phenotypes. HLA typing was unavailable for some donors at each locus, so association tests used only the typed subset. Roughly 17 rarely observed V segments, including chromosome 9 orphons, were excluded from the earlier analysis of some 590 of the donors because counts were too low. Compared with equally common non-associated chains, HLA-associated TCR beta chains in a later analysis were more clonally expanded and had lower generation probabilities. Some IMGT-functional V segments, including TRBV6-2 and TRBV6-3, could not be told apart with the 87-base-pair reads, so those segments were excluded. This cohort had only TCR beta chains sequenced, and the lack of alpha or paired-chain data limited which features could be detected. In a later genetic analysis, fewer N-insertions in productive TCRs were reported among donors in an Asian-associated ancestry cluster than the approximately 710-donor mean. Specific HLA alleles were associated with 16,951 TCR beta sequences at a false discovery rate of 0.05 in a later analysis. Presence/absence analyses assumed roughly uniform sequencing depth across donors, an assumption that may not hold. In an earlier analysis of roughly 560 of the donors, most TCR beta V segments were observed in productive rearrangements about 87% or about 30% of the time, broadly matching IMGT annotations. For the cohort, immune exposure information was limited to CMV serostatus. The classifier was reported to diagnose cytomegalovirus status with high specificity and sensitivity in both the original cohort and the validation cohort. Across donors, most TCR sequences were observed very rarely, whereas some public TCRs were present in many individuals. In a later analysis, the rate of TCR association differed among HLA loci, with DRB1 alleles having the most associated TCRs and HLA-C alleles having the fewest. A few of the identified cytomegalovirus-associated TCR beta chains were confirmed in vitro to be specific for cytomegalovirus antigens. Strong co-occurrence of HLA alleles, especially DR and DQ, made assigning TCR associations to individual alleles difficult.

Library method: the immunoSEQ multiplex PCR assay. A mixture of 60 forward primers for TCR Vbeta segments and 13 reverse primers for TCR Jbeta segments was used in the multiplex PCR. The CDR3 region of rearranged TCR beta genes was amplified from genomic DNA by a multiplex PCR assay. The Illumina HiSeq System was used to sequence the amplified TCR beta libraries as 87-base-pair reads. On the authors' methods: In a later analysis, 77 million or so unique TCR beta chains were counted across the 666 repertoires, and around 11 million of these chains were shared by at least two donors. Raw reads were error-corrected and collapsed into unique sequences by a nearest-neighbor algorithm in which closely related sequences were merged to remove PCR and sequencing errors. V, D and J gene segments were assigned by aligning CDR3 sequences to IMGT reference sequences. For a sequence to be retained, at least a six-nucleotide match to both a V gene segment and a J gene segment was required. Rearrangements were classified as productive when the CDR3 lacked stop codons and remained in frame with V and J, and all other rearrangements were classified as non-productive. CDR3 was defined according to IMGT convention as the region running from the second conserved V-encoded cysteine to the conserved J-encoded phenylalanine. Sequences without an unambiguous match to a single V gene segment were excluded from the earlier analysis of 450 to 650 of the donors. An earlier analysis of a few hundred of the donors called V segments functional above 56.7% productive rearrangements and segregating when the between-donor standard deviation exceeded 5%. A statistical classification framework was built to diagnose cytomegalovirus status from the catalog of TCR beta chain sequences. A later analysis assigned V and J genes by comparing TCR nucleotide sequences with IMGT/GENE-DB human TR gene sequences. A later analysis assigned CDR3 sequences and most-parsimonious VDJ recombination scenarios with the TCRdist pipeline. In a later analysis, each TCR beta chain was defined by its CDR3 amino acid sequence together with its V-gene family, and reads without a unique V-gene family were excluded. In a later analysis, around 600 highly shared, low-generation-probability nucleotide sequences were removed to address suspected cross-contamination and a sequencing artifact. A later analysis calculated a clonal expansion index for each public chain from normalized within-repertoire ranks of inferred template counts. In a later analysis, generation probabilities were computed using a VDJ recombination model fitted to out-of-frame rearrangements, and the results were checked against IGoR. A later analysis scored TCR-TCR, TCR-HLA and TCR-CMV co-occurrence with hypergeometric tests, applying a repertoire-size bias correction to TCR pairs. To estimate false discovery rates, a later analysis permuted the HLA or CMV assignments 20 times. In a later analysis, co-occurring TCRs were grouped with DBSCAN, and TCRdist sequence similarity was added when clustering was performed within HLA-allele-positive subsets. Co-occurrence clustering excluded repertoires with fewer than 30,000 or more than 120,000 public chains, plus five with anomalous nucleotide sharing. TCRdb stores this immuneACCESS table with in-frame sequences only. Part of the clones is absent; in the studies checked, under half of the shortfall reflects unresolved V genes, and no reason is known for the rest. V, J and clone size derive from that table, while D and trimming were established from the DNA sequence. In this sample the table shows more than 80,000 clones, about three quarters of which occur a single time. The ten most abundant clones make up 7% to 9% of the sample.

The cohort comprised 550 to 700 healthy bone marrow donors. At the time of sampling, every cohort member was nominally healthy, though immune exposures that went unrecorded were likely present. CMV serostatus was positive for more than 250 and negative for 352 of the 666 cohort members, and was not recorded for this donor. A peripheral blood sample was provided by each donor, and peripheral blood mononuclear cells were used for TCR beta sequencing. The Qiagen DNeasy Blood Extraction Kit was used to extract genomic DNA from the blood cell samples. The chain is encoded by TRBV29-1 joined to TRBJ1-4; TRBD1 is a possible D gene, resting on 6 matching bases. The sample consisted of PBMCs. This receptor was obtained from a human donor in good health. The sequenced DNA is TGCAGCGTGAGGACAGACCCCGCAACTAATGAAAAACTGTTTTTT. This encodes CSVRTDPATNEKLFF.